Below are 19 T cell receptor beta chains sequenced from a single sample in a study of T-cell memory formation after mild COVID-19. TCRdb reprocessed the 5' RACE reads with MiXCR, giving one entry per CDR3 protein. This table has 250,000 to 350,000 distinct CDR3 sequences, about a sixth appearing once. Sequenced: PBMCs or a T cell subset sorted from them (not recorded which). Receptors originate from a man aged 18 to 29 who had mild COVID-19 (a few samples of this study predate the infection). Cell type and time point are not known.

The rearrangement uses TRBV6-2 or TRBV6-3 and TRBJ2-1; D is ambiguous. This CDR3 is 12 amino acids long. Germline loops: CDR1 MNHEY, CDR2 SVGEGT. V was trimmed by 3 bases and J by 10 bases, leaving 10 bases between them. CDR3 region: CASSYNGWEQFF. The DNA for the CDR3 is TGTGCCAGCAGTTATAACGGTTGGGAGCAGTTCTTC.

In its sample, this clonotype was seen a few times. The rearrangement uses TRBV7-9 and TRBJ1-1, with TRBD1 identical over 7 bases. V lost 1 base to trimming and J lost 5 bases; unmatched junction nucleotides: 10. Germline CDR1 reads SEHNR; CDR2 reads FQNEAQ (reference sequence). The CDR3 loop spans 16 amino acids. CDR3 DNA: TGTGCCAGCAGCTTAGAAAGGCGACAGGGCGGAACTGAAGCTTTCTTT. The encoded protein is CASSLERRQGGTEAFF. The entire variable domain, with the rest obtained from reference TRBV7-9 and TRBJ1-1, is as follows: DTGVSQNPRHKITKRGQNVTFRCDPISEHNRLYWYRQTLGQGPEFLTYFQNEAQLEKSRLLSDRFSAERPKGSFSTLEIQRTEQGDSAMYLCASSLERRQGGTEAFFGQGTRLTVV.

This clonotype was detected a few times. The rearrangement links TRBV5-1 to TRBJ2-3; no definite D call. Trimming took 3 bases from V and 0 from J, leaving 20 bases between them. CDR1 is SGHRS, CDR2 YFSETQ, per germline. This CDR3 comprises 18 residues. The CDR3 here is CASSWQLGRRTSTDTQYF. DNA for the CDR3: TGCGCCAGCAGCTGGCAGTTAGGACGGCGAACTAGCACAGATACGCAGTATTTT.

CDR3 sequence: CASSQVGQGASPLHF. CDR3 nucleotide sequence: TGTGCCAGCAGCCAAGTCGGGCAGGGGGCCTCACCCCTCCACTTT. The chain joins TRBV3-1 to TRBJ1-6; 8 positions agree with TRBD1. The V gene's germline CDR1 is LGHDT and CDR2 YNNKEL (reference sequence). V lost 1 base and J lost 10; bases outside the gene matches: 6. The CDR3 spans 15 residues.

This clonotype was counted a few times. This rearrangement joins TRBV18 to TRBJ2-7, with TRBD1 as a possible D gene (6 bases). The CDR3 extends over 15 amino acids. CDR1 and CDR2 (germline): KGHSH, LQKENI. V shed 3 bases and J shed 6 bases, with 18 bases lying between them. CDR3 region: CASSPGAGVMGEQYV. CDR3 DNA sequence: TGTGCCAGCTCACCGGGGGCAGGAGTAATGGGCGAGCAGTACGTC.

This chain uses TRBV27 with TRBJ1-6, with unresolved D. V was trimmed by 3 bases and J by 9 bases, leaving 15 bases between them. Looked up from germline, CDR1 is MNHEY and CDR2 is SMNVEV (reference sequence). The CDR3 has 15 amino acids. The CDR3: CASSLPRRTGSPLHF. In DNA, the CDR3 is TGTGCCAGCAGTTTGCCTAGAAGAACCGGTTCACCCCTCCACTTT.

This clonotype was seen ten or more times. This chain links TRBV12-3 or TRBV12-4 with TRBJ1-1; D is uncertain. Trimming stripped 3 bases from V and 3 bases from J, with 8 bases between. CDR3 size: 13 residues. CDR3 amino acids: CASSFGRDTEAFF. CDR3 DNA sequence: TGTGCCAGCAGTTTCGGGAGAGACACTGAAGCTTTCTTT.

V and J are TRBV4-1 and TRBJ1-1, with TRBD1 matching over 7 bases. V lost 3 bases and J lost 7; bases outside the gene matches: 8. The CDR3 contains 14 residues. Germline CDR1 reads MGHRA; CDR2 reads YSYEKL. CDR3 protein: CASSQRGQTLEAFF. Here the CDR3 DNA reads TGCGCCAGCAGCCAGAGGGGACAGACCCTTGAAGCTTTCTTT.

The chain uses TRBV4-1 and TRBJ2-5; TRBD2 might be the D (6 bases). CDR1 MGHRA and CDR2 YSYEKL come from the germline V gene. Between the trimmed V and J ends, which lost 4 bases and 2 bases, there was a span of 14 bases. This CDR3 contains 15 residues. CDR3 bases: TGCGCCAGCAGCCCCTTCCACGGGGGTCAAGAGACCCAGTACTTC. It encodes CASSPFHGGQETQYF.

The CDR3 DNA reads TGTGCCAGCAGCCTCCGGGAGGGCTTGGTCACTGAAGCTTTCTTT. This codes for CASSLREGLVTEAFF. The chain couples TRBV7-2 to TRBJ1-1; D remains unclear. The CDR3 length is 15 residues. V was trimmed by 5 bases and J by 4 bases, leaving 17 bases between them. In germline, CDR1 is SGHTA, CDR2 FQGNSA.

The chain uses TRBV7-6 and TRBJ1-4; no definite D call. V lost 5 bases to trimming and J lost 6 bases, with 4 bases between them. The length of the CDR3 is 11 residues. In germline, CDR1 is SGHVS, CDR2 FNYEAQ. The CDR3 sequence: CASSAYEKLFF. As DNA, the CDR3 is TGTGCCAGCAGCGCCTATGAAAAACTGTTTTTT.

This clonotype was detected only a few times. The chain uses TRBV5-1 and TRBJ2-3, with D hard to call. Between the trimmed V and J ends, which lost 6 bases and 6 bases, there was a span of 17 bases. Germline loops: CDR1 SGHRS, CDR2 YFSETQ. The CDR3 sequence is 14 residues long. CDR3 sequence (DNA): TGCGCCAGCACCCCATTACCAGGACCGGATACGCAGTATTTT. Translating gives CASTPLPGPDTQYF.

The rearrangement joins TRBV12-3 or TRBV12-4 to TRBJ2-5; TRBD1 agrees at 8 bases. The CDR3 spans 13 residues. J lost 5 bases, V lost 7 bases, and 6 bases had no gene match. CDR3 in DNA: TGTGCCAGCAACTCAGGGGGCGGGGAGACCCAGTACTTC. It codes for CASNSGGGETQYF.

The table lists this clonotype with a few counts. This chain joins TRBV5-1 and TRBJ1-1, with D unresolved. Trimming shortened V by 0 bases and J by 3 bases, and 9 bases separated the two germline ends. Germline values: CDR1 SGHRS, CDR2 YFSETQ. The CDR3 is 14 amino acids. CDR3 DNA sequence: TGCGCCAGCAGCTTGGGAGCAAAGGACACTGAAGCTTTCTTT. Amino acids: CASSLGAKDTEAFF. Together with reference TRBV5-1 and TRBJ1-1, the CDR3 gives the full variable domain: KAGVTQTPRYLIKTRGQQVTLSCSPISGHRSVSWYQQTPGQGLQFLFEYFSETQRNKGNFPGRFSGRQFSNSRSEMNVSTLELGDSALYLCASSLGAKDTEAFFGQGTRLTVV.

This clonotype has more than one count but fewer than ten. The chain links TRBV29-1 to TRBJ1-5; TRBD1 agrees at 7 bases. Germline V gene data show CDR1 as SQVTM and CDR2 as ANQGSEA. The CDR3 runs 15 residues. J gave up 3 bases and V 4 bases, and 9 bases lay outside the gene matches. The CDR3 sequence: CSVGVDRELNQPQHF. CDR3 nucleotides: TGCAGCGTTGGTGTAGACAGGGAACTCAATCAGCCCCAGCATTTT.

The CDR3 is CASTPGDGHNEQFF. The DNA of the CDR3 is TGTGCCAGCACCCCCGGAGACGGCCACAATGAGCAGTTCTTC. The V gene is TRBV7-3, the J gene TRBJ2-1; D gene ambiguous. V was cut by 7 bases and J by 5 bases, with 15 bases left in between. This CDR3 is built from 14 residues. Germline CDR1 SGHTA, CDR2 FQGTGA.

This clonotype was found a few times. The CDR3 coding sequence is TGTGCCAGCAGTTCCCAAGATCGGGGCGAGCAGTTCTTC. As protein: CASSSQDRGEQFF. V is TRBV27 and J is TRBJ2-1; D may match TRBD1 or TRBD2 (5 bases each). Germline values: CDR1 MNHEY, CDR2 SMNVEV (reference sequence). The germline V and J ends were trimmed by 4 bases and 10 bases, with 14 bases remaining between them. The CDR3 sequence is 13 residues long.

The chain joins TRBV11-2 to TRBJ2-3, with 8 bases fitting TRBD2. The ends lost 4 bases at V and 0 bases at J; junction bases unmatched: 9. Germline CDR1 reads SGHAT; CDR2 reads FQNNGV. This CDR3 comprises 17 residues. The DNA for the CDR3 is TGTGCCAGCAGCTCTCGCGGGGGGATGACTAGCACAGATACGCAGTATTTT. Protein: CASSSRGGMTSTDTQYF.

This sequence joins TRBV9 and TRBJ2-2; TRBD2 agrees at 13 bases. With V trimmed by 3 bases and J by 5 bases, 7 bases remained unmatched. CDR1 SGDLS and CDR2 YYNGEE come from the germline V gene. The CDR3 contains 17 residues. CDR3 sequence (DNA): TGTGCCAGCAGCGGAACTAGCGGGGGGGCCAGAACCGGGGAGCTGTTTTTT. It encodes CASSGTSGGARTGELFF.